These 10 T cell receptor beta chains share one sample of origin, sequenced in a study of blood T cells in healthy people across ages. Together with a sample-barcoded 5' primer, a J-beta primer mix was included in a second PCR lasting about 7 to 12 cycles. TCRdb re-analysed the 5' RACE reads in MiXCR, keeping a single row per CDR3 protein. The sample lists hundreds of thousands of distinct CDR3 sequences, roughly 50% occurring once. Input material: blood. Receptor source: a man of 80 years or more in good health.

This clonotype was detected only a few times. The CDR3 DNA reads TGCGCCAGCAGCGCCGCGGTGCTGACTAGCGGGAAATACCGTGAGCAGTTCTTC. Residues: CASSAAVLTSGKYREQFF. This chain connects TRBV5-1 to TRBJ2-1; TRBD2 matches at 11 bases. CDR3 length: 18 residues. V shed 4 bases, J shed 9 bases, and the junction held 18 bases outside the gene matches. Looked up from germline, CDR1 is SGHRS and CDR2 is YFSETQ.

V gene TRBV20-1 combines with J gene TRBJ2-2; D is ambiguous. Germline V CDR1 and CDR2: DFQATT, SNEGSKA (reference sequence). V was trimmed by 3 bases and J by 4 bases, leaving 15 bases between them. The CDR3 is made up of 15 amino acids. Written as DNA, the CDR3 is TGCAGTGCTAGTAACGGAAAGACGGGCACCGGGGAGCTGTTTTTT. Its translation is CSASNGKTGTGELFF.

The chain couples TRBV2 to TRBJ1-6; no definite D call. The CDR3 sequence is 13 residues long. CDR1 and CDR2 (germline): SNHLY, FYNNEI. V lost 8 bases, J lost 0 bases, and 5 bases lay in between. Here the CDR3 DNA reads TGTGCCAGCTGGAGCTCCTATAATTCACCCCTCCACTTT. This sequence encodes CASWSSYNSPLHF.

A few counts support this clonotype. The chain carries TRBV10-3 and TRBJ1-2; possibly TRBD1 for D (6 bases). V was cut by 8 bases and J by 2 bases, with 12 bases left in between. CDR1 and CDR2 (germline): ENHRY, SYGVKD. The CDR3 has 13 residues. The CDR3 protein is CAIWSGANYGYTF. CDR3 DNA sequence: TGTGCCATCTGGTCGGGGGCCAACTATGGCTACACCTTC.

This clonotype has a handful of counts. The V call is TRBV7-2, the J call TRBJ1-2; no reliable D call. Germline CDR1 reads SGHTA; CDR2 reads FQGNSA. Trimming stripped 4 bases from V and 0 bases from J, with 12 bases between. CDR3 length: 15 amino acids. The CDR3 sequence is CASSSRTVANYGYTF. The CDR3 nucleotides read TGTGCCAGCAGCTCCCGGACCGTAGCTAACTATGGCTACACCTTC.

The chain recombines TRBV5-1 with TRBJ2-2; 8 bases are shared with TRBD2. V trimming: 2 bases; J trimming: 4 bases; junction bases outside the gene matches: 4. The germline gives CDR1 SGHRS, CDR2 YFSETQ. The CDR3 is 15 residues long. CDR3 sequence: CASSFGGRSTGELFF. The CDR3, as DNA: TGCGCCAGCAGCTTTGGCGGGAGGAGCACCGGGGAGCTGTTTTTT.

This clonotype was picked up many times. This sequence joins TRBV20-1 and TRBJ2-5, with TRBD2 identical over 13 bases. J was trimmed by 11 bases and V by 3 bases; bases with no gene match: 12. Looked up from germline, CDR1 is DFQATT and CDR2 is SNEGSKA (reference sequence). CDR3 length equals 15 residues. The CDR3 DNA is TGCAGTGCTAGCGGCGGACTAGCGGGAGTAAGGGAGCAGTACTTC. This translates into CSASGGLAGVREQYF.

This clonotype has only a few counts. The chain couples TRBV20-1 to TRBJ2-7, with 7 bases identical to TRBD1. The CDR3 is 12 amino acids. CDR1 DFQATT and CDR2 SNEGSKA come from the germline V gene (reference sequence). The DNA for the CDR3 is TGCAGAGCGACAGGGTTTTCCTACGAGCAGTACTTC. Translation gives CRATGFSYEQYF.

The chain is built from TRBV6-5 and TRBJ2-5; a possible D gene is TRBD2 (5 bases). V dropped 11 bases and J dropped 9 bases, with 22 bases sitting between them. Germline loops: CDR1 MNHEY, CDR2 SVGAGI. The CDR3 extends over 13 amino acids. Here the CDR3 reads CAGIYSVMEAQYF. The CDR3 nucleotides read TGTGCCGGCATTTACTCGGTCATGGAGGCCCAGTACTTC.

The chain uses TRBV6-1 and TRBJ2-1; D may be TRBD2 (6 bases). The CDR3 consists of 15 residues. In germline, CDR1 is MNHNS, CDR2 SASEGT. Trimming cost V 2 bases and J 7 bases, with 15 bases left between them. The CDR3 spells CASSELEGLGNEQFF. The CDR3 coding sequence is TGTGCCAGCAGTGAACTGGAGGGCCTCGGAAATGAGCAGTTCTTC.